This section outlines one TCR beta chain sequence together with its context. V was clipped by 5 bases and J by 5 bases, with 6 bases between them. This CDR3 is built from 11 residues. Germline V gene data show CDR1 as SNHLY and CDR2 as FYNNEI. Profiled with immunoSEQ multiplex PCR; TCRdb holds only in-frame clones, not every one. The profile shows about 72,000 clones, 70% to 90% of them singletons. The data were obtained in a study of T cell responses to AZD1222 COVID-19 vaccine. Analysis merged second doses at about 4 or about 12 weeks. The V and J genes are TRBV2 and TRBJ2-5; D uncertain. Sequenced material: peripheral blood, taken 28 days after the second AZD1222 dose. This clonotype was sampled from an adult who received the AZD1222 COVID-19 vaccine. CDR3 DNA: TGTGCCAGCAGTCTACACGAGACCCAGTACTTC. It translates to CASSLHETQYF. Full variable domain (missing parts from reference TRBV2 and TRBJ2-5): EPEVTQTPSHQVTQMGQEVILRCVPISNHLYFYWYRQILGQKVEFLVSFYNNEISEKSEIFDDQFSVERPDGSNFTLKIRSTKLEDSAMYFCASSLHETQYFGPGTRLLVL.